This T cell receptor (beta chain) was observed in a study of tumor T cells in aggressive B-cell lymphoma (dated by TCRdb to about 2017). Trimming takes 4 bases off V and 0 bases off J; junction bases not matched to a gene: 9. The germline V gene (reference sequence) provides CDR1 SGHNT and CDR2 YYREEE. The CDR3 contains 17 residues, cysteine and phenylalanine counted. CDR3 DNA only is kept here, 51 bases in frame from base 1. Notes on this clone: Its recognized antigen is unknown. It has no much larger one-base neighbor in the sample; base qualities were not kept.

To prepare the library, the immunoSEQ multiplex PCR assay was applied. TCRdb stores this immuneACCESS table with in-frame sequences only. Part of the clones is absent; in the studies checked, under half of the shortfall reflects unresolved V genes, and no reason is known for the rest. Present in this sample are some 3,000 clones, approximately 86% of which were seen just once. About 17% of the sample rests with the top ten. The source of this sequence is an adult with diffuse large B cell lymphoma. The sequence links TRBV5-4 to TRBJ2-3, and 9 junction bases match TRBD2. What was sequenced was tumor tissue. The CDR3: CASSPTPAGGSTDTQYF. The DNA sequence is as follows: TGTGCCAGCAGCCCGACGCCAGCGGGGGGAAGCACAGATACGCAGTATTTT. The CDR3, completed at both ends by the reference TRBV5-4 and TRBJ2-3 genes, gives the full variable domain ETGVTQSPTHLIKTRGQQVTLRCSSQSGHNTVSWYQQALGQGPQFIFQYYREEENGRGNFPPRFSGLQFPNYSSELNVNALELDDSALYLCASSPTPAGGSTDTQYFGPGTRLTVL.